This T cell receptor (beta chain) came from a study of blood T cells in healthy people across ages. Study-level points and caveats: Relative to aged donors, long-lived donors carried more naive CD4+ cells and displayed higher diversity. A strong correlation was seen between TCR beta diversity and naive T cell percentage.

As to this clonotype: The antigen remains unidentified.

Primed by a sample-barcoded 5' primer and a J-beta primer mix, a second PCR proceeded for 7 to 11 cycles. TCRdb re-analysed the 5' RACE reads in MiXCR, keeping a single row per CDR3 protein. The repertoire holds more than 1.4 million distinct CDR3 sequences, with 35% to 45% as singletons. V was pared by 10 bases and J by 0 bases, with 3 bases of the junction left unmatched. Germline V gene sequence: CDR1 MNHNS, CDR2 SASEGT. This CDR3 region has 13 residues. The gene calls are TRBV6-1 and TRBJ2-3; 8 nucleotides match TRBD2. The TCR comes from a woman aged 18-29 years in good health. The source material was blood. The CDR3 coding sequence is TGTGCCACCCCTAGCGGGAGCACAGATACGCAGTATTTT. Translation: CATPSGSTDTQYF.